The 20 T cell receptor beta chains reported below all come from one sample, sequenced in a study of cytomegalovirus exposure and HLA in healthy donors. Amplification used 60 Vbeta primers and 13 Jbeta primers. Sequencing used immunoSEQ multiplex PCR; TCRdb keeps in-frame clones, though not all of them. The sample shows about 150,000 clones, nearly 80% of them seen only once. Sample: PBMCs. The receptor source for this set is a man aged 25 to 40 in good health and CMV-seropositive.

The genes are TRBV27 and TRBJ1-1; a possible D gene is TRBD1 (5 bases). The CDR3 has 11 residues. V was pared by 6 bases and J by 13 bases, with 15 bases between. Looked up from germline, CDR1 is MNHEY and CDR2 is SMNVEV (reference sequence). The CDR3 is CASRGGTRGFF. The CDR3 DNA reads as TGTGCCAGCAGGGGGGGGACCCGGGGTTTCTTT.

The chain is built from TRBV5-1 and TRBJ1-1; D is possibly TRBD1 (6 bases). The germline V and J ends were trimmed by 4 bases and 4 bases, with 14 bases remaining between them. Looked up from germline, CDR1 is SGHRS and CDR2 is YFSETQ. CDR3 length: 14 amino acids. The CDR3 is CASSAMDSATEAFF. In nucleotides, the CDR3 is TGCGCCAGCAGCGCCATGGACAGTGCCACTGAAGCTTTCTTT.

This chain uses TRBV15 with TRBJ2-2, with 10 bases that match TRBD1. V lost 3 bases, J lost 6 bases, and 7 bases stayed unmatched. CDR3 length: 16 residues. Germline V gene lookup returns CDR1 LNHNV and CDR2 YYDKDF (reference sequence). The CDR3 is CATSRGSGTGAGELFF. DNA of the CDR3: TGTGCCACCAGCAGGGGGTCCGGGACAGGGGCCGGGGAGCTGTTTTTT. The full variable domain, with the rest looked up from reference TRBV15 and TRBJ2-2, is DAMVIQNPRYQVTQFGKPVTLSCSQTLNHNVMYWYQQKSSQAPKLLFHYYDKDFNNEADTPDNFQSRRPNTSFCFLDIRSPGLGDTAMYLCATSRGSGTGAGELFFGEGSRLTVL.

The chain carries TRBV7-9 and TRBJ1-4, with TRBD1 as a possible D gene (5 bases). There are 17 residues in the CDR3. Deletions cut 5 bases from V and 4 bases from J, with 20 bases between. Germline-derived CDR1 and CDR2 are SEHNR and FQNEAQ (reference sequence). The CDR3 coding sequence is TGTGCCAGCAGCCTCATAGACGGGGGACCGCTTAATGAAAAACTGTTTTTT. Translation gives CASSLIDGGPLNEKLFF.

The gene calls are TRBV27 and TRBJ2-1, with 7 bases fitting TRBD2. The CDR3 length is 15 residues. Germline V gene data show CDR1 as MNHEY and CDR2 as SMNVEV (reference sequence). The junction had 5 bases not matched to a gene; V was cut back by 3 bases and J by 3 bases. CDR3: CASSFSRTSYNEQFF. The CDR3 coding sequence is TGTGCCAGCAGTTTTTCCAGGACTAGCTACAATGAGCAGTTCTTC.

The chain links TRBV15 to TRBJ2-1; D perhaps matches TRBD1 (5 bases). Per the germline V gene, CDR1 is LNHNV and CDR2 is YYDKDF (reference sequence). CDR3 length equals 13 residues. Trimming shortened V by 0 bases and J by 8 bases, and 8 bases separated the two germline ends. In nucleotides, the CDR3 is TGTGCCACCAGCAGAGATGCAGGGTATGAGCAGTTCTTC. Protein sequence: CATSRDAGYEQFF.

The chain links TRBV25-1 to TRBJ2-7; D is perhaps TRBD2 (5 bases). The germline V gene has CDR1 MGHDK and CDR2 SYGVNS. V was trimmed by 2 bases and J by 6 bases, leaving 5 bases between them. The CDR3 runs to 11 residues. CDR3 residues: CASSEEGEQYF. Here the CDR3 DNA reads TGTGCCAGCAGTGAAGAGGGCGAGCAGTACTTC.

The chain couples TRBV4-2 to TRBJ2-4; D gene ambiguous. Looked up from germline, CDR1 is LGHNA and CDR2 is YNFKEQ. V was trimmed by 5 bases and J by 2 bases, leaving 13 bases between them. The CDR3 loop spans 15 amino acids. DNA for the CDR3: TGTGCCAGCAGCTACTCTCCTAGTTCCAAAAACATTCAGTACTTC. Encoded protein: CASSYSPSSKNIQYF.

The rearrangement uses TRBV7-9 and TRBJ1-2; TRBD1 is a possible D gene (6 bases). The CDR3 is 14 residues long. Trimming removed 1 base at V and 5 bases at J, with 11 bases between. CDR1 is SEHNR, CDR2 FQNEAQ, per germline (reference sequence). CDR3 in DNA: TGTGCCAGCAGCTTAGTACAGGGCGGTTATGGCTACACCTTC. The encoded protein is CASSLVQGGYGYTF.

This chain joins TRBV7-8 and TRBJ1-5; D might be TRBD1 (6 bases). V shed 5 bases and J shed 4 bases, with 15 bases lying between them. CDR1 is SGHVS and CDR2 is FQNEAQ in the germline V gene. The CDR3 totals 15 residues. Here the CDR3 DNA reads TGTGCCAGCAGCCCGAGGGGGGGACGAAATCAGCCCCAGCATTTT. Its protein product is CASSPRGGRNQPQHF.

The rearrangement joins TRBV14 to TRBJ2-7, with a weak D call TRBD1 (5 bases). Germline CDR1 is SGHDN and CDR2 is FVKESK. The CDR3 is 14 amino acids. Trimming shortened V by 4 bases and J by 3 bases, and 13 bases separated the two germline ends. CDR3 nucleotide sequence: TGTGCCAGCAGCCGAACTGGACAAAGCTACGAGCAGTACTTC. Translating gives CASSRTGQSYEQYF.

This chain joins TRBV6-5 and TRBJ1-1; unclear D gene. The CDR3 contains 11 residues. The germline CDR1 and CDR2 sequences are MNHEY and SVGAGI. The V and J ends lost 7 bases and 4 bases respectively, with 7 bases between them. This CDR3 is CASKGGTEAFF. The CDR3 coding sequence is TGTGCCAGCAAGGGAGGCACTGAAGCTTTCTTT.

The CDR3 region is CASSGGEYPLNEKLFF. The CDR3 nucleotides are TGTGCCAGCAGCGGGGGGGAATATCCCTTGAATGAAAAACTGTTTTTT. This chain connects TRBV28 to TRBJ1-4; the D gene is possibly TRBD1 (5 bases). The CDR3 has 16 amino acids. V dropped 6 bases and J dropped 5 bases, with 19 bases sitting between them. CDR1 and CDR2 (germline): MDHEN, SYDVKM.

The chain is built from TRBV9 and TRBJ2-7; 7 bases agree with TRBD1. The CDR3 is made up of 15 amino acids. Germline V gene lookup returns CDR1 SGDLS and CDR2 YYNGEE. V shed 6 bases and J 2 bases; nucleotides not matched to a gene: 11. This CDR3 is CASNEAGTATYEQYF. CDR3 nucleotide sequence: TGTGCCAGCAACGAAGCCGGGACAGCCACCTACGAGCAGTACTTC.

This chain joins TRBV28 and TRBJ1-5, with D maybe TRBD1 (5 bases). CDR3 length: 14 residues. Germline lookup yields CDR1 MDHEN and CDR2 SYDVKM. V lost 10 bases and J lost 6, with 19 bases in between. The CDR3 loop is CATHMGQQVQPQHF. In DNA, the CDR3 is TGTGCCACCCATATGGGGCAGCAAGTTCAGCCCCAGCATTTT.

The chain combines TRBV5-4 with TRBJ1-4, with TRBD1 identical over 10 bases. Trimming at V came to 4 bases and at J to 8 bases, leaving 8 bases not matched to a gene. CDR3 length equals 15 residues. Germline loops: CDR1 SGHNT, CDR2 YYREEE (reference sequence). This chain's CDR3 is CASSPTGGEREKLFF. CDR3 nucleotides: TGTGCCAGCAGCCCGACAGGGGGCGAACGAGAAAAACTGTTTTTT.

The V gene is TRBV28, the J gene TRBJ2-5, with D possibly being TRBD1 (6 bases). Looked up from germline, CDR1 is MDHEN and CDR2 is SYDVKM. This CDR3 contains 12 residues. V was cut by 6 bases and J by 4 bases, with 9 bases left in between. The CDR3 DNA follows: TGTGCCAGCAGCGACAGGCTAGAGACCCAGTACTTC. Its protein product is CASSDRLETQYF. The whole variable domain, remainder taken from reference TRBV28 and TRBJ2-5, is DVKVTQSSRYLVKRTGEKVFLECVQDMDHENMFWYRQDPGLGLRLIYFSYDVKMKEKGDIPEGYSVSREKKERFSLILESASTNQTSMYLCASSDRLETQYFGPGTRLLVL.

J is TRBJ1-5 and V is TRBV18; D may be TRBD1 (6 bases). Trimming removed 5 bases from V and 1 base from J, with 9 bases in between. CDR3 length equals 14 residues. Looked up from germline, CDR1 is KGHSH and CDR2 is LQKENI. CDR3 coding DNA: TGTGCCAGCTCAACAACAGGGAGCAATCAGCCCCAGCATTTT. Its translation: CASSTTGSNQPQHF.

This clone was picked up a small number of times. CDR3 loop: CASSQGLYTEAFF. The DNA for the CDR3 is TGTGCCAGCAGTCAGGGTTTATACACTGAAGCTTTCTTT. This sequence joins TRBV2 and TRBJ1-1; tentatively, D is TRBD1 (5 bases). CDR3 size: 13 residues. Trimming cost V 5 bases and J 3 bases, with 10 bases left between them. CDR1 SNHLY and CDR2 FYNNEI come from the germline V gene.

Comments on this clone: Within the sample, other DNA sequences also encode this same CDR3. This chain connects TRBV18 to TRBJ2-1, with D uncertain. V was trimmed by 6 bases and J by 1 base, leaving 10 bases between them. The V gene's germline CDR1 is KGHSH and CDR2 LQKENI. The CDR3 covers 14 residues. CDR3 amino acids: CASSLSSSYNEQFF. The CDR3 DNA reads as TGTGCCAGCTCTCTCTCCAGTTCCTACAATGAGCAGTTCTTC.